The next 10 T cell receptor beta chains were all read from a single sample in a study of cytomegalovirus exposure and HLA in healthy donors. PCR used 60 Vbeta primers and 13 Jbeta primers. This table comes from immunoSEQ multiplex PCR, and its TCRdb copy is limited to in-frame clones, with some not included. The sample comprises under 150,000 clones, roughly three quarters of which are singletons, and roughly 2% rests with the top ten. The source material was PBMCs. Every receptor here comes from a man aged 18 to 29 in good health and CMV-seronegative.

The CDR3: CASRQGDEKLFF. DNA of the CDR3: TGTGCCAGCCGACAGGGAGATGAAAAACTGTTTTTT. The chain combines TRBV19 with TRBJ1-4; 7 bases align to TRBD1. V trimming: 9 bases; J trimming: 6 bases; junction bases outside the gene matches: 4. CDR1 is LNHDA and CDR2 is SQIVND in the germline V gene (reference sequence). The CDR3 consists of 12 residues.

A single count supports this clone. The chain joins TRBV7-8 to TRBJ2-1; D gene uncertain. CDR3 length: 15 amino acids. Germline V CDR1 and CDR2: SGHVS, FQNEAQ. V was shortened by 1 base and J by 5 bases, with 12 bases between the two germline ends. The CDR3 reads CASSLVSPRHNEQFF. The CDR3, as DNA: TGTGCCAGCAGCTTAGTATCCCCTAGGCACAATGAGCAGTTCTTC.

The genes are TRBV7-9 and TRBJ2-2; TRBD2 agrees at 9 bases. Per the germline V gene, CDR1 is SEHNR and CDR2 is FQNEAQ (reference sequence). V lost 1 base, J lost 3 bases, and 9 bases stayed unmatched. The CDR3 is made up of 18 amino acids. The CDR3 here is CASSLGLAGESHTGELFF. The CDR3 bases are TGTGCCAGCAGCTTAGGATTAGCGGGAGAATCTCACACCGGGGAGCTGTTTTTT. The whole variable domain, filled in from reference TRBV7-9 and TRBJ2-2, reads DTGVSQNPRHKITKRGQNVTFRCDPISEHNRLYWYRQTLGQGPEFLTYFQNEAQLEKSRLLSDRFSAERPKGSFSTLEIQRTEQGDSAMYLCASSLGLAGESHTGELFFGEGSRLTVL.

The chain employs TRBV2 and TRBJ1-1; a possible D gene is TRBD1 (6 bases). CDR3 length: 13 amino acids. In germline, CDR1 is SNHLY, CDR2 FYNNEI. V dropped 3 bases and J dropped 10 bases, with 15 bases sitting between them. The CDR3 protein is CASSDKRDKGAFF. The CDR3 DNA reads TGTGCCAGCAGTGACAAGAGGGACAAAGGAGCTTTCTTT.

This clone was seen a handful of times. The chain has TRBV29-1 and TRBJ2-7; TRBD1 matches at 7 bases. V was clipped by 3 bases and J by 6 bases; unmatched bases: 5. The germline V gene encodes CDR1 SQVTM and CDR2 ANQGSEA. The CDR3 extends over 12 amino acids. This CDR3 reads CSVDRGTAEQYF. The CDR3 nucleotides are TGCAGCGTTGACAGGGGGACCGCCGAGCAGTACTTC.

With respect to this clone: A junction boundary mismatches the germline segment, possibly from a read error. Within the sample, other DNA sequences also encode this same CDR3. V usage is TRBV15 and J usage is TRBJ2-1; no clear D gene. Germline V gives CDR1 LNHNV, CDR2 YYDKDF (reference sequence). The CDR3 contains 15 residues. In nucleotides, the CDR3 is TGTGCCACTAGCAGATCTCCGGCGGATTACGATGAGCAGTTCTTC. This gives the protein CATSRSPADYDEQFF. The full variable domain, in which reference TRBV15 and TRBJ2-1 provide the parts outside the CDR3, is DAMVIQNPRYQVTQFGKPVTLSCSQTLNHNVMYWYQQKSSQAPKLLFHYYDKDFNNEADTPDNFQSRRPNTSFCFLDIRSPGLGDTAMYLCATSRSPADYDEQFFGPGTRLTVL.

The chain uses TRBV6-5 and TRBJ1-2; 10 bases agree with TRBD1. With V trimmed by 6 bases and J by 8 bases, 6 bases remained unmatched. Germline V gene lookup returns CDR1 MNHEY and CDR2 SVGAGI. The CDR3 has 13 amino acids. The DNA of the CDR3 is TGTGCCAGCAGGCGACAGGGGGCGTACGGCTACACCTTC. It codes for CASRRQGAYGYTF.

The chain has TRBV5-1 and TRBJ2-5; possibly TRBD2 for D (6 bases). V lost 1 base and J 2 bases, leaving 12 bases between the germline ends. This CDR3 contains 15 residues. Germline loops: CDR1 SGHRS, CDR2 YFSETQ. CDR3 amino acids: CASSLSAGLQETQYF. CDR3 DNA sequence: TGCGCCAGCAGCTTGAGTGCGGGACTGCAAGAGACCCAGTACTTC.

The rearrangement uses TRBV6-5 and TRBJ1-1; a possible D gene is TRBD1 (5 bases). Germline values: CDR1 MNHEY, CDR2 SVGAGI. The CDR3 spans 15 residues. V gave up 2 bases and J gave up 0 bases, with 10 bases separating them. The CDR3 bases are TGTGCCAGCAGTTACCGAGGGGAGGTGAACACTGAAGCTTTCTTT. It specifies CASSYRGEVNTEAFF.

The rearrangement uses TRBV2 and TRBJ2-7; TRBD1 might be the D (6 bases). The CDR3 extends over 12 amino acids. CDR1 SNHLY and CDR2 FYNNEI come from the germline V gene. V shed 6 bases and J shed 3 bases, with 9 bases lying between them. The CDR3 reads CASSRTVYEQYF. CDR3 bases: TGTGCCAGCAGCCGGACAGTCTACGAGCAGTACTTC.